The next 9 T cell receptor beta chains were all read from a single sample in a study of spatial heterogeneity in lung cancer. Time point specified: blood at routine non-recurrence follow-up after resection. Unsorted samples of tumor, nontumor lung or frozen PBMC had their whole RNA sequenced. One entry per CDR3 protein, called by TCRdb with MiXCR from the 5' RACE reads. The sample carries 95,000 to 130,000 distinct CDR3 sequences, roughly an eighth recorded once. The specimen comprised PBMCs, sampled at follow-up. These receptors were collected from a male donor with early-stage non-small cell lung cancer.

This clonotype was found a few times. The chain employs TRBV20-1 and TRBJ2-3; either TRBD1 or TRBD2 may supply D (6 bases each). The CDR3 runs 13 residues. Trimming left V 1 base short and J 4 bases short, with 9 bases between. The germline CDR1 and CDR2 sequences are DFQATT and SNEGSKA (reference sequence). The CDR3 protein is CSARGGAPDTQYF. In DNA, the CDR3 is TGCAGTGCTAGAGGGGGGGCCCCAGATACGCAGTATTTT.

This sequence joins TRBV4-2 and TRBJ2-7; D gene unclear. CDR3 length equals 16 residues. Germline V CDR1 and CDR2: LGHNA, YNFKEQ. V lost 1 base and J lost 4, with 17 bases in between. The CDR3 is CASSQVAGSNHYEQYF. Written as DNA, the CDR3 is TGTGCCAGCAGCCAAGTGGCTGGGTCCAACCATTACGAGCAGTACTTC.

The chain carries TRBV7-2 and TRBJ1-1; perhaps TRBD1 as D (5 bases). Germline CDR1 SGHTA, CDR2 FQGNSA. With 1 base removed from V and 6 bases from J, the gap between germline ends came to 6 bases. This CDR3 is built from 12 residues. The CDR3 here is CASSLGGAEAFF. CDR3 DNA: TGTGCCAGCAGCTTAGGGGGGGCTGAAGCTTTCTTT. The complete variable domain, with remaining parts taken from reference TRBV7-2 and TRBJ1-1, reads GAGVSQSPSNKVTEKGKDVELRCDPISGHTALYWYRQSLGQGLEFLIYFQGNSAPDKSGLPSDRFSAERTGGSVSTLTIQRTQQEDSAVYLCASSLGGAEAFFGQGTRLTVV.

This clonotype has ten or more counts. The chain uses TRBV20-1 and TRBJ1-2, with no clear D. Germline V CDR1 and CDR2: DFQATT, SNEGSKA (reference sequence). CDR3 size: 11 residues. Deletions cut 6 bases from V and 8 bases from J, with 13 bases between. CDR3 coding DNA: TGCAGTGCCCCCGGACTTGGGGGCTACACCTTC. Amino acids: CSAPGLGGYTF.

This clonotype was picked up a small number of times. This sequence joins TRBV7-2 and TRBJ1-1; 8 bases agree with TRBD1. Germline V gene data show CDR1 as SGHTA and CDR2 as FQGNSA. This CDR3 is built from 16 residues. The V and J ends lost 2 bases and 5 bases, in that order; junction bases with no gene match: 10. CDR3 residues: CASSLHQQGAGTEAFF. DNA of the CDR3: TGTGCCAGCAGCTTACATCAGCAGGGGGCGGGAACTGAAGCTTTCTTT. The whole variable domain, filled in from reference TRBV7-2 and TRBJ1-1, reads GAGVSQSPSNKVTEKGKDVELRCDPISGHTALYWYRQSLGQGLEFLIYFQGNSAPDKSGLPSDRFSAERTGGSVSTLTIQRTQQEDSAVYLCASSLHQQGAGTEAFFGQGTRLTVV.

The V call is TRBV4-2, the J call TRBJ2-6; D is uncertain. V was clipped by 0 bases and J by 0 bases, with 6 bases between them. The CDR3 runs 16 residues. The germline gives CDR1 LGHNA, CDR2 YNFKEQ. CDR3 in DNA: TGTGCCAGCAGCCAAGATATGGGCTCTGGGGCCAACGTCCTGACTTTC. It codes for CASSQDMGSGANVLTF.

This clonotype was observed a handful of times. The V gene is TRBV2, the J gene TRBJ2-1; D is undetermined. Germline lookup yields CDR1 SNHLY and CDR2 FYNNEI. The CDR3 sequence is 14 residues long. With 3 bases removed from V and 7 bases from J, the gap between germline ends came to 13 bases. The CDR3 DNA sequence: TGTGCCAGCAGTGAGGGCGTCCGGAGAAATGAGCAGTTCTTC. It codes for CASSEGVRRNEQFF. Looking up the rest from reference TRBV2 and TRBJ2-1 gives the full variable domain: EPEVTQTPSHQVTQMGQEVILRCVPISNHLYFYWYRQILGQKVEFLVSFYNNEISEKSEIFDDQFSVERPDGSNFTLKIRSTKLEDSAMYFCASSEGVRRNEQFFGPGTRLTVL.

The gene calls are TRBV24-1 and TRBJ2-7; TRBD1 might be the D (5 bases). The V end was cut by 1 base, the J end by 5 bases, with 8 bases between. CDR1 is KGHDR and CDR2 is SFDVKD in the germline V gene. The length of the CDR3 is 13 residues. The CDR3 DNA follows: TGTGCCACCAGTGATTTAAGGGGCAACGAGCAGTACTTC. It yields the protein CATSDLRGNEQYF.

The gene calls are TRBV28 and TRBJ1-5, with TRBD1 as a possible D gene (6 bases). The CDR3 contains 14 residues. Deletions cut 10 bases from V and 6 bases from J, with 19 bases between. Per germline, CDR1 MDHEN and CDR2 SYDVKM. CDR3 protein: CATSLPGEGQPQHF. The CDR3 region has the DNA TGTGCCACCTCTCTTCCAGGGGAGGGTCAGCCCCAGCATTTT.